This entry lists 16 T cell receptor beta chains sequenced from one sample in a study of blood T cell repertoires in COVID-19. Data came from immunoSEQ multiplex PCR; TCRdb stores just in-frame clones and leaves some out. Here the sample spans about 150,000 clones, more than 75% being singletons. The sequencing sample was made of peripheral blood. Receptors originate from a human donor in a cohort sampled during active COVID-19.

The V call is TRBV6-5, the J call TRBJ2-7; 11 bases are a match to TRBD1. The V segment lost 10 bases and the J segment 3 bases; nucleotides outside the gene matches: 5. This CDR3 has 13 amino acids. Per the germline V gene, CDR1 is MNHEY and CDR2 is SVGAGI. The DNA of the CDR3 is TGTGCCACAAGGACAGGGGGCGTCTACGAGCAGTACTTC. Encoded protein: CATRTGGVYEQYF.

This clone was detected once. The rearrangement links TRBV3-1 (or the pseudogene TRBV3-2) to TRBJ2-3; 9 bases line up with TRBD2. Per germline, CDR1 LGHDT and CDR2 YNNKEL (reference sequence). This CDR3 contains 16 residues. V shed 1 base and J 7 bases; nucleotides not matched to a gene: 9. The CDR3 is CASSQGVSRGGHTQYF. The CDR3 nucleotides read TGTGCCAGCAGCCAAGGGGTGTCGCGGGGGGGGCATACGCAGTATTTT.

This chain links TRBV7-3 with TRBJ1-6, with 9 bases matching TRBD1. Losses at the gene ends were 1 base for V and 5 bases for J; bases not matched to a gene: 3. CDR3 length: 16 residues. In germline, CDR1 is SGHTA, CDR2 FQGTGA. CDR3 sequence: CASSLRGQGNNSPLHF. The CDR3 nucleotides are TGTGCCAGCAGCTTAAGGGGACAGGGTAATAATTCACCCCTCCACTTT.

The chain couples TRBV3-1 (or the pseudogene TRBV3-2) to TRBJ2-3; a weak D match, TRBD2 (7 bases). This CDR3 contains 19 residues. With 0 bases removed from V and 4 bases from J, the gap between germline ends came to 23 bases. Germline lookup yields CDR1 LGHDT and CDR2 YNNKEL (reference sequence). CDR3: CASSQDLGGGPIIADTQYF. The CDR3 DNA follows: TGTGCCAGCAGCCAAGATCTTGGCGGGGGCCCCATTATCGCAGATACGCAGTATTTT.

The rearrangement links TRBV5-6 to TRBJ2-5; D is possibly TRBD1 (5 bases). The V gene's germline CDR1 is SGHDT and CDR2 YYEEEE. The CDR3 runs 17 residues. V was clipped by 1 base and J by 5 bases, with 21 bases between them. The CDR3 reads CASSLLVDSIRRETQYF. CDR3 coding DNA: TGTGCCAGCAGCTTGCTCGTCGACAGTATTCGAAGGGAGACCCAGTACTTC.

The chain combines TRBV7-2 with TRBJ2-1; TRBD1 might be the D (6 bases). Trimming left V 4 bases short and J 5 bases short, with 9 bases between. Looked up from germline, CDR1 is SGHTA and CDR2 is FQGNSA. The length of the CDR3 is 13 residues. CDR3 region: CASSSDRNNEQFF. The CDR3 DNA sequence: TGTGCCAGCAGCTCGGACAGAAACAATGAGCAGTTCTTC.

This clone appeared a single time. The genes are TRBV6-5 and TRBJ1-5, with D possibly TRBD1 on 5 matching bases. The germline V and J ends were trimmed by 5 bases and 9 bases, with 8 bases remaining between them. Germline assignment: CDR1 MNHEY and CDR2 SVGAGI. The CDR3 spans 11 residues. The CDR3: CASSLGGPQHF. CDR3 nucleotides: TGTGCCAGCAGTCTGGGGGGGCCCCAGCATTTT.

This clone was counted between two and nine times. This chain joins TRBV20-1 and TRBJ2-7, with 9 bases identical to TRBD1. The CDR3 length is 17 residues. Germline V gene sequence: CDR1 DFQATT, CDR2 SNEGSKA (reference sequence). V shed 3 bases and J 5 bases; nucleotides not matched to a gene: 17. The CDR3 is CSASLLLVRDRAHEQYF. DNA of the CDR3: TGCAGTGCTAGTCTTCTCCTCGTCCGGGACAGGGCCCACGAGCAGTACTTC.

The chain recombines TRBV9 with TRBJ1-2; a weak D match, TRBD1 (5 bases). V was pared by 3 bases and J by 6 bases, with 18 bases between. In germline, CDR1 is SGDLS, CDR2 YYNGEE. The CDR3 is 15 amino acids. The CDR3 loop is CASSAVSGGGDGYTF. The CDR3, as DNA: TGTGCCAGCAGCGCCGTCTCCGGGGGAGGCGATGGCTACACCTTC.

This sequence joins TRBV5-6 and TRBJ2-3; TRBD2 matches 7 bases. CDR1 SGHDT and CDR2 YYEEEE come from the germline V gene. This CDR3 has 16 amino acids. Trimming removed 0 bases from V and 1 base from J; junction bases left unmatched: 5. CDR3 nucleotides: TGTGCCAGCAGCTTGGTGGCGGGGGTCCGCACAGATACGCAGTATTTT. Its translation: CASSLVAGVRTDTQYF.

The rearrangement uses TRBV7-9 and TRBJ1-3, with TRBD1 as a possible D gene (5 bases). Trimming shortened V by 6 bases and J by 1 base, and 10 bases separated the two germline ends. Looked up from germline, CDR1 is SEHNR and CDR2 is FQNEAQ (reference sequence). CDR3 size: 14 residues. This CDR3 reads CASRSTASGNTIYF. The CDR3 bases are TGTGCCAGCAGGTCGACAGCATCTGGAAACACCATATATTTT.

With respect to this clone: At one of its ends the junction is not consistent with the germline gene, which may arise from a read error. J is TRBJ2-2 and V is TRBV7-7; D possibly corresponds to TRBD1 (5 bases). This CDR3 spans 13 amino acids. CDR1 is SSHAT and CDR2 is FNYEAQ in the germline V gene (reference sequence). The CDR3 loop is CASSLQESGELFF. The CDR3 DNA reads TGTGCTAGCAGCCTACAGGAGTCCGGGGAGCTGTTTTTT.

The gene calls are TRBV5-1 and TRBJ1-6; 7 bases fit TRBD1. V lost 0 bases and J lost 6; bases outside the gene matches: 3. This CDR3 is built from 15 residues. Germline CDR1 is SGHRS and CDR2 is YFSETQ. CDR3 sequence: CASSLGQGVNSPLHF. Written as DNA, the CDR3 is TGCGCCAGCAGCTTGGGTCAGGGGGTTAATTCACCCCTCCACTTT.

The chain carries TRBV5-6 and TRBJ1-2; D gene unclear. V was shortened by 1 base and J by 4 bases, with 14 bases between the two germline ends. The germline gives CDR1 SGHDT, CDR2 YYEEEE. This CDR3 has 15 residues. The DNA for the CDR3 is TGTGCCAGCAGCTTGTTGGCAGGCGATCGCTATGGCTACACCTTC. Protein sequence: CASSLLAGDRYGYTF.

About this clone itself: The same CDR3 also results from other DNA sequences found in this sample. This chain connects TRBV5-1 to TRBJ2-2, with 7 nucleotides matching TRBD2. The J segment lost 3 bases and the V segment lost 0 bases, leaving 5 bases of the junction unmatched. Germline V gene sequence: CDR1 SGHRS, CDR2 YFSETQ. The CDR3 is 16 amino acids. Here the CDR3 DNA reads TGCGCCAGCAGCTTGGTGGGAGGGGCGGACACCGGGGAGCTGTTTTTT. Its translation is CASSLVGGADTGELFF.

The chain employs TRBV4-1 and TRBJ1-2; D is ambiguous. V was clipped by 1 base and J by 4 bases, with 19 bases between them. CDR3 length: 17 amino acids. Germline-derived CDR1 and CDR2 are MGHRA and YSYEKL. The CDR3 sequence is CASSQANGVGGSYGYTF. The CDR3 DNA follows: TGCGCCAGCAGCCAAGCCAACGGGGTCGGAGGGTCCTATGGCTACACCTTC.